Following are 2 T cell receptor beta chains from one sample sequenced in a study of shared clonotypes between healthy human individuals. Using immunoSEQ multiplex PCR, the repertoire was profiled, and TCRdb retains in-frame clones only, with some absent. The data hold roughly 1.4 million clones, with just under 99% observed a single time. Sequencing was done on a sample of naive CD4+ T cells sorted from blood. Specified subset: CD45RA+ positively selected. The source of these receptors is a man aged 30 to 45 in good health.

The chain recombines TRBV7-9 with TRBJ2-5; tentatively, D is TRBD1 or TRBD2 (5 bases each). Trimming took 6 bases from V and 2 from J, leaving 16 bases between them. Germline-derived CDR1 and CDR2 are SEHNR and FQNEAQ (reference sequence). This CDR3 contains 15 residues. CDR3 region: CASRLGMGRQETQYF. The CDR3 region has the DNA TGTGCCAGCAGGCTTGGCATGGGACGGCAAGAGACCCAGTACTTC.

CDR3 nucleotide sequence: TGTGCCAGCAGCGTAGGGAGACAGGGGTTCACCGGGGAGCTGTTTTTT. Translating gives CASSVGRQGFTGELFF. The chain recombines TRBV9 with TRBJ2-2; TRBD1 aligns across 8 bases. V gave up 0 bases and J gave up 4 bases; unmatched junction bases: 5. CDR3 length: 16 residues. Germline loops: CDR1 SGDLS, CDR2 YYNGEE.